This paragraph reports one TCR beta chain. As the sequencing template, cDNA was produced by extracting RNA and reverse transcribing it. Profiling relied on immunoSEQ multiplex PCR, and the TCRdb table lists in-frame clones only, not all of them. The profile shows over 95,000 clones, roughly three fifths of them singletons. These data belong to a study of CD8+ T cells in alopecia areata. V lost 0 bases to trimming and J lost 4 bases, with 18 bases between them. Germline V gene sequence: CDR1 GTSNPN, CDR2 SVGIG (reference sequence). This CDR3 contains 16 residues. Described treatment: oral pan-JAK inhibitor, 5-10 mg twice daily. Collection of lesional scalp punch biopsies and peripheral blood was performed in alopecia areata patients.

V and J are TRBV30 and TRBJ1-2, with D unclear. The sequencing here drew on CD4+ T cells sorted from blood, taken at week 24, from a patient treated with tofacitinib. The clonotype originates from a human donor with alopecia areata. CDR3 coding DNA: TGTGCCTGGAGTGTTGGTGGTGCAGGAGGCGGCTATGGCTACACCTTC. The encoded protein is CAWSVGGAGGGYGYTF.